This T cell receptor beta chain was recorded in a study of T cell changes during pregnancy in multiple sclerosis. Profiling relied on immunoSEQ multiplex PCR, and the TCRdb table lists in-frame clones only, not all of them. This repertoire shows over 45,000 clones, roughly 90% found once; its top ten account for about 3%. The CDR3 is 12 amino acids. CDR1 and CDR2 from the germline V gene are SGHTA and FQGNSA. V lost 2 bases, J lost 11 bases, and 12 bases lay in between. The chain uses TRBV7-2 and TRBJ1-1; D unclear. This material consisted of peripheral blood, taken in the third trimester of pregnancy. The receptor was isolated from a female donor in good health, enrolled as a control in a pregnancy study. The CDR3 reads CASSLNSGIAFF. CDR3 bases: TGTGCCAGCAGCTTAAACAGCGGTATCGCTTTCTTT.